This paragraph covers one T cell receptor beta chain sequence. Its antigen is undetermined. Reverse transcription of roughly 0.5 to 1 ug RNA was carried out with random hexamers. Using its own MiXCR run on the immunoSEQ multiplex PCR reads, TCRdb lists one record per CDR3 protein. The table records some 120,000 distinct CDR3 sequences, around 94% of them present only once. The T cells that were sequenced for TCR beta were CD8+ and CD4+ cells from blood. It was negative isolation that provided the CD8+ and CD4+ T cells, whereas TEMRA cells were enriched by FACS. Per the germline V gene, CDR1 is SEHNR and CDR2 is FQNEAQ (reference sequence). This CDR3 contains 10 residues. Trimming stripped 4 bases from V and 9 bases from J, with 4 bases between. The data belong to a study of CD8 T cells in Susac syndrome. Notes on the study in general: The study's TCR sequencing and HLA analysis drew on a certain number of individuals. That number was acknowledged as relatively small.

The chain combines TRBV7-9 with TRBJ2-1, with D uncertain. The TCR originated in a human donor with multiple sclerosis. Sequenced input: CD4+ T cells from PBMCs. CDR3 amino acids: CASSSGEQFF. The CDR3 bases are TGTGCCAGCAGCTCTGGTGAGCAGTTCTTC. Full variable domain (missing parts from reference TRBV7-9 and TRBJ2-1): DTGVSQNPRHKITKRGQNVTFRCDPISEHNRLYWYRQTLGQGPEFLTYFQNEAQLEKSRLLSDRFSAERPKGSFSTLEIQRTEQGDSAMYLCASSSGEQFFGPGTRLTVL.